This T cell receptor beta chain was profiled in a study of monozygotic twins with inflammatory bowel disease. TCRdb re-called the 5' RACE reads; one entry per CDR3 protein, DNA not given. The sample has approximately 400,000 distinct CDR3 sequences. About this clonotype itself: The antigen remains undetermined.

The study, taken as a whole, reports: Patient-to-patient differences in immunosuppressive treatment may have added variability to the repertoires. Healthy co-twins showed greater TCRbeta diversity (inverse Simpson) than IBD patients.

This CDR3 comprises 12 residues. The clonotype was recovered from a human donor with ulcerative colitis or Crohn's disease, or a healthy co-twin of an affected twin (not recorded which). V is TRBV12-3 or TRBV12-4 and J is TRBJ2-3; TCRdb lists TRBD1, though no DNA is available to test this call. Sequencing was carried out using blood. This CDR3 reads CASSYRDDTQYF.